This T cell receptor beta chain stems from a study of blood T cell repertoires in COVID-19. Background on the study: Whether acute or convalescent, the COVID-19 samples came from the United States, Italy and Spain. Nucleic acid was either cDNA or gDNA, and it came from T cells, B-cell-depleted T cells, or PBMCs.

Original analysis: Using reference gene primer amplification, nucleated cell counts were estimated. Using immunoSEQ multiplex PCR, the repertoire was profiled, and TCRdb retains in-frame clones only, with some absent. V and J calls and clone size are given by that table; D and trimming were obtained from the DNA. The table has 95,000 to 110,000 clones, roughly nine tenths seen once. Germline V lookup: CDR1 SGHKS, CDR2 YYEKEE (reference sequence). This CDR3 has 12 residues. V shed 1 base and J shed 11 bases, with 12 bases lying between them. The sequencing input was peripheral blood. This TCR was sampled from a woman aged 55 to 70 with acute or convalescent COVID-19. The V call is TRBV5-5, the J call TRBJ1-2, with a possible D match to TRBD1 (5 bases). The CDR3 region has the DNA TGTGCCAGCAGCTTGCGGACACCGACGTACACCTTC. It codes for CASSLRTPTYTF.